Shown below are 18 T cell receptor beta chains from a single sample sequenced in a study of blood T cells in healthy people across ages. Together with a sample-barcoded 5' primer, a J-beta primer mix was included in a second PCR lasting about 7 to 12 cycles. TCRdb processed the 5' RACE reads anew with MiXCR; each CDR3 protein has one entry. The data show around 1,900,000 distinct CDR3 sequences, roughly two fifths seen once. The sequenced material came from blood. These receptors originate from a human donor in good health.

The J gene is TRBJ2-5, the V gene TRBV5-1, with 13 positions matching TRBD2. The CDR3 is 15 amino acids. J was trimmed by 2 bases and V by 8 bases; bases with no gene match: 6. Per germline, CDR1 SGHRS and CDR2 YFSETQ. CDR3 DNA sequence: TGCGCCAGTCGACTAGCGGGGGGCCGTCAAGAGACCCAGTACTTC. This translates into CASRLAGGRQETQYF.

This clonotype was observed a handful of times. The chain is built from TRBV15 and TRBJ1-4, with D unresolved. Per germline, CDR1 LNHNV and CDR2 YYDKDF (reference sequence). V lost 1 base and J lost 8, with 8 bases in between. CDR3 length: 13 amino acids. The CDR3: CATSRGAQEKLFF. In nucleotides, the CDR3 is TGTGCCACCAGCAGAGGAGCACAGGAAAAACTGTTTTTT.

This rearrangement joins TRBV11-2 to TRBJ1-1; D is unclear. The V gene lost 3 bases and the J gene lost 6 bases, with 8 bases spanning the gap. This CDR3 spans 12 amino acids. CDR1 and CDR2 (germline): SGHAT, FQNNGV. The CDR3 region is CASSFWHPEAFF. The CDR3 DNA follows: TGTGCCAGCAGCTTTTGGCACCCTGAAGCTTTCTTT.

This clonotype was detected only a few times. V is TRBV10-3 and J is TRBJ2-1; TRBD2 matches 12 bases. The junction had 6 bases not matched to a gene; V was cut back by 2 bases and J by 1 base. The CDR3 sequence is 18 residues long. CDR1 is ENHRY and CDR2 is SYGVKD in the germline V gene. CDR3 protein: CAISEGTLAGGSYNEQFF. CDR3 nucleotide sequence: TGTGCCATCAGTGAGGGGACCCTAGCGGGGGGGTCCTACAATGAGCAGTTCTTC.

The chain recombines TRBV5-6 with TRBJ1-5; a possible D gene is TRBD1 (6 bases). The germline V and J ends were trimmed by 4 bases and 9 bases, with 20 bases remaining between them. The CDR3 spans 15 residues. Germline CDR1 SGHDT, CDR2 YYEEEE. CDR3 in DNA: TGTGCCAGCAGCCCGGCGGGGGCAGACGTTGGGCCCCAGCATTTT. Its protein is CASSPAGADVGPQHF.

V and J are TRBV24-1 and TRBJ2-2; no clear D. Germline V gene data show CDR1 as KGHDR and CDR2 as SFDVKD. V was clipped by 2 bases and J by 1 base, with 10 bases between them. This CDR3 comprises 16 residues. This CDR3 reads CATSDSPKVNTGELFF. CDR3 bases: TGTGCCACCAGTGATTCGCCAAAGGTGAACACCGGGGAGCTGTTTTTT.

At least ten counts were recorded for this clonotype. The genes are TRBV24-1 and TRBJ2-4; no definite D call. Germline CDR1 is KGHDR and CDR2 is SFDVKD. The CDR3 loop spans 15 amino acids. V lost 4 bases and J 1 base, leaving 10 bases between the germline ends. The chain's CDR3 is CATSEGPSAKNIQYF. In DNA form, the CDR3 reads TGTGCCACCAGTGAGGGCCCTTCGGCCAAAAACATTCAGTACTTC.

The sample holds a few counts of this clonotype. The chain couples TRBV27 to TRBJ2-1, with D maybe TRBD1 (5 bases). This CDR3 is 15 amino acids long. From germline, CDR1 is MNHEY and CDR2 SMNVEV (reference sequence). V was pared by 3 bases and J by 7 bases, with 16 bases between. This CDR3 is CASSLVGLTTNEQFF. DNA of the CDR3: TGTGCCAGCAGTTTGGTGGGGCTGACCACAAATGAGCAGTTCTTC.

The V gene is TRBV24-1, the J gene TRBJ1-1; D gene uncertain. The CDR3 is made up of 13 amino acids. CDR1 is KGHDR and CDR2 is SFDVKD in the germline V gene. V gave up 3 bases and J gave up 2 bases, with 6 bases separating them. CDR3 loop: CATSDPGNTEAFF. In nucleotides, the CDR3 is TGTGCCACCAGTGATCCGGGCAACACTGAAGCTTTCTTT.

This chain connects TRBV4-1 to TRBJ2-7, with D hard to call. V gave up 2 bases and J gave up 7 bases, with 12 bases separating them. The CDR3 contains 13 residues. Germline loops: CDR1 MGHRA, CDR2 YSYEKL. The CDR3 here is CASSQLSLGEQYF. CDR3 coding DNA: TGCGCCAGCAGCCAACTCTCCCTGGGTGAGCAGTACTTC.

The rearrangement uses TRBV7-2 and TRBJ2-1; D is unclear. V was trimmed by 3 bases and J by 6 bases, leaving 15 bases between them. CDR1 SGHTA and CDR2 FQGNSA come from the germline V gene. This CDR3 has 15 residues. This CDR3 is CASSFLGSFSNEQFF. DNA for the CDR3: TGTGCCAGCAGCTTCTTAGGATCCTTCTCCAATGAGCAGTTCTTC.

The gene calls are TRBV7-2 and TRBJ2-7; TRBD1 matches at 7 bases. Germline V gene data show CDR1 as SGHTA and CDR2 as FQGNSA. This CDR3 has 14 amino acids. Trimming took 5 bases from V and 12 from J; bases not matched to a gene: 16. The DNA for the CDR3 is TGTGCCAGCAGCCTCCCATGGGACAGCTCCAGGGCGTACTTC. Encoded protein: CASSLPWDSSRAYF.

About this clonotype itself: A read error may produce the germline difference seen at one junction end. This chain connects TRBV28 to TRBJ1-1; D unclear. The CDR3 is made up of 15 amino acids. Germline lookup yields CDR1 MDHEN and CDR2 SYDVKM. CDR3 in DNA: TGTGCCAGCAGTTTCCGTAACATGGCGAACACTGGAGCTTTCTTT. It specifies CASSFRNMANTGAFF.

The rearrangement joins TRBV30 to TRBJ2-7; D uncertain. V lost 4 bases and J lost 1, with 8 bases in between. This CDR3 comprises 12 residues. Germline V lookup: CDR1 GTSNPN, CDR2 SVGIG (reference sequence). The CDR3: CAWMDLSYEQYF. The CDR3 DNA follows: TGTGCCTGGATGGACCTATCCTACGAGCAGTACTTC.

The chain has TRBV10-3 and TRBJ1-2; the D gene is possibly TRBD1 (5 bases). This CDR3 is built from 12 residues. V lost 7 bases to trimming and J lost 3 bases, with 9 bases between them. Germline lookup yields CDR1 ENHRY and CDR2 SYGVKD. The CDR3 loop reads CAINQGDYGYTF. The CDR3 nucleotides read TGTGCCATCAATCAGGGAGACTATGGCTACACCTTC.

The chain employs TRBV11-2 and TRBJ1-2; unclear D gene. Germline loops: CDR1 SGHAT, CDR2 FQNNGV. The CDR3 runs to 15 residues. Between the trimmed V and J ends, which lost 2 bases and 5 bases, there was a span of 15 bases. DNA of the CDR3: TGTGCCAGCAGCTTAAGGGCCGGACTCCCGTATGGCTACACCTTC. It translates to CASSLRAGLPYGYTF.

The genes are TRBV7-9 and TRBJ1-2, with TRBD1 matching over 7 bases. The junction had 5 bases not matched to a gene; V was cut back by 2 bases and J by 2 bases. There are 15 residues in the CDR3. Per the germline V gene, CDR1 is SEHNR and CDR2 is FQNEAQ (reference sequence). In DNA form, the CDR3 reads TGTGCCAGCAGCTTACAGAGGACAGGCAACTATGGCTACACCTTC. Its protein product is CASSLQRTGNYGYTF.

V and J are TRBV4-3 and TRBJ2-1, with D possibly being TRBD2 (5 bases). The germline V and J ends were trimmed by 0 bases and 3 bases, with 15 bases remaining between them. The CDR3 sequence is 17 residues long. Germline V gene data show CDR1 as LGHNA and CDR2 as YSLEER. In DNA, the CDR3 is TGCGCCAGCAGCCAAGATAACCCAGCGGTGATCTACAATGAGCAGTTCTTC. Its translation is CASSQDNPAVIYNEQFF.